This T cell receptor (beta chain) is from a study of shared clonotypes between healthy human individuals. General study points: Sequencing depth was expected to influence donor clonotype sharing.

Comments on this clone: Its target is not known.

Trimming left V 4 bases short and J 6 bases short, with 14 bases between. Germline V gene lookup returns CDR1 SGHNT and CDR2 YYREEE (reference sequence). The length of the CDR3 is 14 residues. Here immunoSEQ multiplex PCR was the method, and the copy in TCRdb shows in-frame clones only, minus some. The sample yields more than 1.2 million clones, roughly 98.5% seen once. The sample was naive CD4+ T cells sorted from blood. Stated subset: CD45RA+ positively selected. The TCR originated in a man aged 25-40 years in good health. The rearrangement links TRBV5-4 to TRBJ2-1; either TRBD1 or TRBD2 may fit D (5 bases each). The CDR3 loop reads CASSVPGPFNEQFF. CDR3 nucleotide sequence: TGTGCCAGCAGCGTACCGGGACCTTTCAATGAGCAGTTCTTC.